This T cell receptor (beta chain) was retrieved from a study of CD4 T cells in relation to SARS-CoV-2 and coronaviruses. Findings of the study overall: Crossreactivity was assessed only for spike protein, not other viral proteins.

Fewer than 130,000 naive or memory CD4+ cells were cultured with CEF peptides for about 10 days. This CDR3 spans 12 amino acids. Germline assignment: CDR1 MNHNS and CDR2 SASEGT. There are a few counts of this clone. Its cognate antigen is unknown. One junction end does not reproduce the germline sequence, and a read error may be involved. The method was immunoSEQ multiplex PCR; TCRdb's version includes in-frame clones alone and lacks a portion of them. The table includes some 40,000 clones, approximately 83% detected once. The V gene is TRBV6-1, the J gene TRBJ2-7; D is uncertain. Specimen: naive CD4+ T cells from PBMCs, cultured in vitro. As for subset: naive CD4+ T cells isolated by negative enrichment. The TCR was taken from an adult with COVID-19. CDR3 amino acids: CASSDDLYEQYF. The CDR3 DNA reads TGTGCCAGTAGTGATGACCTCTACGAGCAGTACTTC.